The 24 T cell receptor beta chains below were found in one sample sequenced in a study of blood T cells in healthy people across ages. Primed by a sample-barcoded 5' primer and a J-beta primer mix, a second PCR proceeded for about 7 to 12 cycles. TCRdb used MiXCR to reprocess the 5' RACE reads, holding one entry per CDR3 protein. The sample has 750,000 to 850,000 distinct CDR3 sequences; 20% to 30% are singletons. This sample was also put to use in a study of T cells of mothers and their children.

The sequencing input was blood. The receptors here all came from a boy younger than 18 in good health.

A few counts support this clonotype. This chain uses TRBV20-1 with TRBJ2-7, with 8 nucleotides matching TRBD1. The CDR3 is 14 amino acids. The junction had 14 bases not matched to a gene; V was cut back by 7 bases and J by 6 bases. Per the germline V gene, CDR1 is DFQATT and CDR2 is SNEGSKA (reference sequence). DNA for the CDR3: TGCAGTGGCAGAAGACAGGGGCCCTCCCCCGAGCAGTACTTC. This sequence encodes CSGRRQGPSPEQYF.

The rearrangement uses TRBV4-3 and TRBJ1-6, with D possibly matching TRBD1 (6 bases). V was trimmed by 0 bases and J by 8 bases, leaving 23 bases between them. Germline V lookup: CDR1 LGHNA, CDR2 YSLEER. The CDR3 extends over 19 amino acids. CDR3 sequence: CASSQDLYGTGAVDSPLHF. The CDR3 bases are TGCGCCAGCAGCCAAGATCTTTACGGGACGGGGGCTGTTGATTCACCCCTCCACTTT.

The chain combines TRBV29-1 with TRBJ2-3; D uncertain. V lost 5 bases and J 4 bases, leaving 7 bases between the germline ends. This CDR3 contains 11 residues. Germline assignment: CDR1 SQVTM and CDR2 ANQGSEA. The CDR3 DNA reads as TGCAGCGTTTACTCTCCAGATACGCAGTATTTT. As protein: CSVYSPDTQYF.

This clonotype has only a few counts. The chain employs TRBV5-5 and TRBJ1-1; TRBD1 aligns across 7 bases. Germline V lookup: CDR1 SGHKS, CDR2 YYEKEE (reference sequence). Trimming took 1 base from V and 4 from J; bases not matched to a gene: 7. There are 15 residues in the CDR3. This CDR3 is CASSLIQGGITEAFF. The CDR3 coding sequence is TGTGCCAGCAGCTTGATTCAGGGGGGGATCACTGAAGCTTTCTTT.

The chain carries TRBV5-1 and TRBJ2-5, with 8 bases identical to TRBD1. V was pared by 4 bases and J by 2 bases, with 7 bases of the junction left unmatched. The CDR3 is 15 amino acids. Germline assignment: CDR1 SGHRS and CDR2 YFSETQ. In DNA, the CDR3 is TGCGCCAGCAGCCCAAGGACAGGGTGGCAAGAGACCCAGTACTTC. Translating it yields CASSPRTGWQETQYF.

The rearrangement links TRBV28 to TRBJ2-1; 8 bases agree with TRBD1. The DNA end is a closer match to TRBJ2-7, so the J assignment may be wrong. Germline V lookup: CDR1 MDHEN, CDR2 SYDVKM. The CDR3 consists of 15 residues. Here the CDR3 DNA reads TGTGCCAGCAGTCCCACCCGGACAGGGCCCTACGAGCAGTACTTC. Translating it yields CASSPTRTGPYEQYF.

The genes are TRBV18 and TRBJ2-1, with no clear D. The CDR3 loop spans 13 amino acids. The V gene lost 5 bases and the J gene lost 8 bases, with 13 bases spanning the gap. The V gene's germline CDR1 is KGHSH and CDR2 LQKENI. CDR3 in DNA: TGTGCCAGCTCAGCTACCCTTATGGATGAGCAGTTCTTC. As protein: CASSATLMDEQFF.

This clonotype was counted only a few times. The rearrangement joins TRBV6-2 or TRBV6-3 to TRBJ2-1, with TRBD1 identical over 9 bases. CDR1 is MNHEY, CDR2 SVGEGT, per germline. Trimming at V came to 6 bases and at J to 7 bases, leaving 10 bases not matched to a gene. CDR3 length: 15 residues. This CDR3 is CASRTGTGFENEQFF. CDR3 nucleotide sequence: TGTGCCAGCAGAACCGGGACAGGGTTTGAGAATGAGCAGTTCTTC.

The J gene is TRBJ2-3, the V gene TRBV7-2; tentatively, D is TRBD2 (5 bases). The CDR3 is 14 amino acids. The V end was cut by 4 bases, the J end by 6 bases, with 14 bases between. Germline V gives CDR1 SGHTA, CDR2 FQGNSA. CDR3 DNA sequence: TGTGCCAGCAGCTCGGACGGGATATCGGATACGCAGTATTTT. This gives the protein CASSSDGISDTQYF.

The CDR3 nucleotides read TGTGCCAGCAGCTTAGGTATGGGACAGACTGAAGCTTTCTTT. Protein product: CASSLGMGQTEAFF. The gene calls are TRBV7-8 and TRBJ1-1, with 7 bases matching TRBD1. The germline gives CDR1 SGHVS, CDR2 FQNEAQ. This CDR3 contains 14 residues. V lost 1 base and J lost 5; bases outside the gene matches: 4.

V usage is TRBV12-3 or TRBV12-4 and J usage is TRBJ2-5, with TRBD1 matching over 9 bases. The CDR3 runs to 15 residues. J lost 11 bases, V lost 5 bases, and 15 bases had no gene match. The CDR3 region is CASSSYRDRVLWQYF. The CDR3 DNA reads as TGTGCCAGCAGTAGCTACCGGGACAGGGTGCTGTGGCAGTACTTC.

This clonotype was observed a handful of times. The CDR3 DNA reads TGTGCCATCAGTGTAGGCCAGGCCTACGAGCAGTACTTC. It codes for CAISVGQAYEQYF. The rearrangement joins TRBV10-3 to TRBJ2-7, with D unclear. Germline V gene sequence: CDR1 ENHRY, CDR2 SYGVKD. Trimming left V 4 bases short and J 2 bases short, with 9 bases between. The CDR3 covers 13 residues.

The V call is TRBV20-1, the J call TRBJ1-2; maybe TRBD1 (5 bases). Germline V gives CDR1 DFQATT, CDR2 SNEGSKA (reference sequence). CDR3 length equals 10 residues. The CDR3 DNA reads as TGCAGCCCGACAGAGAGTGGCTACACCTTC. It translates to CSPTESGYTF.

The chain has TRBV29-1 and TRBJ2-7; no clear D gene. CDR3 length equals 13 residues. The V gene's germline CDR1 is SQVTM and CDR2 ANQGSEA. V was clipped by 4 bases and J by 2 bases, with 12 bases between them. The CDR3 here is CSVAAAVAYEQYF. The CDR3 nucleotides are TGCAGCGTTGCCGCGGCCGTCGCCTACGAGCAGTACTTC.

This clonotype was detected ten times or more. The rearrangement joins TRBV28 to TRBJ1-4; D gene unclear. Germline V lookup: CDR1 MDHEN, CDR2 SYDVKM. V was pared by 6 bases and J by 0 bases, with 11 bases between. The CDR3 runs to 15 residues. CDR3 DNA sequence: TGTGCCAGCAGCCGTGGGCCTGCAACTAATGAAAAACTGTTTTTT. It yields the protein CASSRGPATNEKLFF.

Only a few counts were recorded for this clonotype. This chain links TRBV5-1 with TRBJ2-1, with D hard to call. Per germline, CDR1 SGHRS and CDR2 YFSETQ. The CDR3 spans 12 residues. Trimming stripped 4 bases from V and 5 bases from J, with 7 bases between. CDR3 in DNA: TGCGCCAGCAGCAACGGAGACAATGAGCAGTTCTTC. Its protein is CASSNGDNEQFF.

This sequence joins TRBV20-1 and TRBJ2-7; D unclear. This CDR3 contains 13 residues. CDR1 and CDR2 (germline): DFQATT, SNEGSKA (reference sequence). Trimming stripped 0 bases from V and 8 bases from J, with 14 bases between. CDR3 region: CSARDNIEDQQYF. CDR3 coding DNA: TGCAGTGCTAGAGACAATATAGAGGACCAGCAGTACTTC.

The CDR3 DNA reads TGCGCCAGCAGCCAATCCGGGACAGCTGCTAACTATGGCTACACCTTC. It yields the protein CASSQSGTAANYGYTF. The V call is TRBV4-1, the J call TRBJ1-2; 7 bases line up with TRBD1. Germline V gives CDR1 MGHRA, CDR2 YSYEKL. The CDR3 runs 16 residues. Trimming took 2 bases from V and 0 from J; bases not matched to a gene: 6.

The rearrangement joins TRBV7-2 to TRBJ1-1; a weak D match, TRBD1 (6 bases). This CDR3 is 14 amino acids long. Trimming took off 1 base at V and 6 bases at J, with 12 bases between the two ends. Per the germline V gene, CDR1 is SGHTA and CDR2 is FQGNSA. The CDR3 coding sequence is TGTGCCAGCAGCTTAGGGGGACAACTCTCTGAAGCTTTCTTT. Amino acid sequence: CASSLGGQLSEAFF.

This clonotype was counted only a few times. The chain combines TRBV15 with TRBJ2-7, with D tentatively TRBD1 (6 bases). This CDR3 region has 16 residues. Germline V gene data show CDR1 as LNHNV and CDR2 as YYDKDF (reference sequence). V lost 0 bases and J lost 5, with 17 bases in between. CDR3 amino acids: CATSRDNQDSGDEQYF. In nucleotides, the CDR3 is TGTGCCACCAGCAGAGATAACCAGGACAGTGGTGACGAGCAGTACTTC.

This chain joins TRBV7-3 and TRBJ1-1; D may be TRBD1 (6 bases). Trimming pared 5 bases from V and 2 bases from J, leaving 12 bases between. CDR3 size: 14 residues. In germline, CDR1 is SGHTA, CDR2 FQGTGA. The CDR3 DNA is TGTGCCAGCAGCGTAGGACAGCACAACACTGAAGCTTTCTTT. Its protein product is CASSVGQHNTEAFF.

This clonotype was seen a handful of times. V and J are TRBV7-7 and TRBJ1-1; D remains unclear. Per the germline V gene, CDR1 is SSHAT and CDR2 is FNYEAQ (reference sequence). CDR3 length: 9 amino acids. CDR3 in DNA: TGTGCATTGTCGGCTGAAGCTTTCTTT. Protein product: CALSAEAFF.

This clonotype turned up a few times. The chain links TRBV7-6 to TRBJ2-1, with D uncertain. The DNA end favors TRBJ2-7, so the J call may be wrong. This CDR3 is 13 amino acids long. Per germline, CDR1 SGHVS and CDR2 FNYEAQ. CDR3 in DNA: TGTGCCAGCAGCGTCAGCACTGATTACGAGCAGTACTTC. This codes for CASSVSTDYEQYF.

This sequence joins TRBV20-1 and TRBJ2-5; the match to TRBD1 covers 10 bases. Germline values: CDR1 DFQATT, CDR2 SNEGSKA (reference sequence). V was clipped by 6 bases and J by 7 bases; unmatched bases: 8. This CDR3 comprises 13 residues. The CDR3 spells CSAGGQGFGTQYF. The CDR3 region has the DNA TGCAGTGCCGGGGGACAGGGGTTCGGGACCCAGTACTTC.